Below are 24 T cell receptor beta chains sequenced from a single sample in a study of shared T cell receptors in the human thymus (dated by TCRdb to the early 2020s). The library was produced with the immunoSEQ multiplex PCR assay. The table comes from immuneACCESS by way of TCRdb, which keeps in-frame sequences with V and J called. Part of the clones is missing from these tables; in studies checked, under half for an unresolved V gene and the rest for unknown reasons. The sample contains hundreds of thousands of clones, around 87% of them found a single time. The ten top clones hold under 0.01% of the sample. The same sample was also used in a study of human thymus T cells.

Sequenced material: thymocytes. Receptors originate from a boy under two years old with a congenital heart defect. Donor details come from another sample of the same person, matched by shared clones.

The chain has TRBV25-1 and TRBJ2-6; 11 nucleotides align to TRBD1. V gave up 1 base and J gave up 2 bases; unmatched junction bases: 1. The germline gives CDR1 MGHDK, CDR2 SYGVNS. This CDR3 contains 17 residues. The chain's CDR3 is CASSEWGQGAGANVLTF. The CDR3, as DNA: TGTGCCAGCAGTGAATGGGGACAGGGGGCTGGGGCCAACGTCCTGACTTTC.

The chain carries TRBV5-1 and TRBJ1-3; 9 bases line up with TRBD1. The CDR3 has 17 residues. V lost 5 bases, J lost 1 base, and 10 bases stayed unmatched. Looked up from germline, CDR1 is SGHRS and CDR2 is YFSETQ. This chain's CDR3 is CASSRGQGMDSGNTIYF. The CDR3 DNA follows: TGCGCCAGCAGTCGGGGACAGGGAATGGATTCTGGAAACACCATATATTTT. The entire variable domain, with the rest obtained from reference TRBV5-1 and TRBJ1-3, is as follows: KAGVTQTPRYLIKTRGQQVTLSCSPISGHRSVSWYQQTPGQGLQFLFEYFSETQRNKGNFPGRFSGRQFSNSRSEMNVSTLELGDSALYLCASSRGQGMDSGNTIYFGEGSWLTVV.

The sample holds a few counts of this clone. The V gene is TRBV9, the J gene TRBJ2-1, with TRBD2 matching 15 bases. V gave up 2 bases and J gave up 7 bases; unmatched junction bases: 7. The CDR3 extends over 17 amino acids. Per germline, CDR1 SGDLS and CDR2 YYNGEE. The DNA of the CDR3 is TGTGCCAGCAGCGTTGGACCCGGGACTAGCGGGAGGAATGAGCAGTTCTTC. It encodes CASSVGPGTSGRNEQFF.

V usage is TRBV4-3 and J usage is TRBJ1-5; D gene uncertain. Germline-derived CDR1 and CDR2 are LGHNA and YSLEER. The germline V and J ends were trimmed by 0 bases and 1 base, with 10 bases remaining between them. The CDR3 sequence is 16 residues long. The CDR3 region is CASSQDLGGSNQPQHF. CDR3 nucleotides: TGCGCCAGCAGCCAAGATCTGGGAGGGAGCAATCAGCCCCAGCATTTT.

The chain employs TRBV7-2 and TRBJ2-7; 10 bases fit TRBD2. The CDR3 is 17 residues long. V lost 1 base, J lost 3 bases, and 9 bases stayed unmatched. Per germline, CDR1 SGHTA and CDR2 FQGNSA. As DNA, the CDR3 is TGTGCCAGCAGCTTAGAGGTAGCGGGGGGCTTGTGCTACGAGCAGTACTTC. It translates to CASSLEVAGGLCYEQYF.

CDR3 nucleotides: TGTGCTAGTGGTGACGGAACTAGCGGGAGGAGCGGTTCGGGGAATGAGCAGTTCTTC. This encodes CASGDGTSGRSGSGNEQFF. This rearrangement joins TRBV12-5 to TRBJ2-1, with 12 bases fitting TRBD2. Germline-derived CDR1 and CDR2 are LGHNT and FRNRAP. This CDR3 is 19 amino acids long. The V segment lost 5 bases and the J segment 7 bases; nucleotides outside the gene matches: 18.

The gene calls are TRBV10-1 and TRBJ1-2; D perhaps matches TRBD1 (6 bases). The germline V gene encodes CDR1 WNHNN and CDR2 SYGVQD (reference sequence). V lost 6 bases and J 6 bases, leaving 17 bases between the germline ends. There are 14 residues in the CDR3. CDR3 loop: CASSPTGRDHGYTF. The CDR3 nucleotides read TGCGCCAGCAGCCCTACAGGGAGAGACCATGGCTACACCTTC.

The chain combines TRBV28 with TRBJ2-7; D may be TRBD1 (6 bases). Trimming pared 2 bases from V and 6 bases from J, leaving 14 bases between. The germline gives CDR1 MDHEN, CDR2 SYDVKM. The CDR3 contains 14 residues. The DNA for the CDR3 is TGTGCCAGCAGTTTACACAGGGTATCCGGCGAGCAGTACTTC. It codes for CASSLHRVSGEQYF.

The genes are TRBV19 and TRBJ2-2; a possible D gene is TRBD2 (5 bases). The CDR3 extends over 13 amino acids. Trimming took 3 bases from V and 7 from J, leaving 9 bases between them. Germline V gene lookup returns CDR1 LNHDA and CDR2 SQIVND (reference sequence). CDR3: CASSIGDCGELFF. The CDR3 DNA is TGTGCCAGTAGTATCGGGGATTGCGGGGAGCTGTTTTTT.

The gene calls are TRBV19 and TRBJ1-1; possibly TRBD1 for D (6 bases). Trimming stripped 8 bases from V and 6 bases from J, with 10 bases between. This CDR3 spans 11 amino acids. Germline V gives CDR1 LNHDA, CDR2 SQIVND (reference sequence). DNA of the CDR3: TGTGCCAGTTGGGGGCGGGCTGAAGCTTTCTTT. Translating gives CASWGRAEAFF.

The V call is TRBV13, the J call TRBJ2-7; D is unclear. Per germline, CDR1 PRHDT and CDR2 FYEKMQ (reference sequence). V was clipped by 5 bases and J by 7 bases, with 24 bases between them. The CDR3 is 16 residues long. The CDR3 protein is CASSPRIDTPPWEQYF. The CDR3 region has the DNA TGTGCCAGCAGCCCAAGGATTGACACTCCCCCTTGGGAGCAGTACTTC.

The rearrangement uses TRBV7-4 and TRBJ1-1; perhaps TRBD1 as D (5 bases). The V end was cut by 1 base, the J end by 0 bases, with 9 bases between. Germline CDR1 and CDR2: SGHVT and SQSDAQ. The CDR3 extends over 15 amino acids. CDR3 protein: CASSLGRTMNTEAFF. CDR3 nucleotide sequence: TGTGCCAGCAGCTTAGGTCGGACAATGAACACTGAAGCTTTCTTT.

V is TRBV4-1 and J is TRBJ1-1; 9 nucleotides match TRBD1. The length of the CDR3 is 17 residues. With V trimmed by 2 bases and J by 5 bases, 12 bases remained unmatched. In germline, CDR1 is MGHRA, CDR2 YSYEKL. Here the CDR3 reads CASSQTAPTGGWTEAFF. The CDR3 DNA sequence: TGCGCCAGCAGCCAAACAGCGCCTACAGGGGGCTGGACTGAAGCTTTCTTT.

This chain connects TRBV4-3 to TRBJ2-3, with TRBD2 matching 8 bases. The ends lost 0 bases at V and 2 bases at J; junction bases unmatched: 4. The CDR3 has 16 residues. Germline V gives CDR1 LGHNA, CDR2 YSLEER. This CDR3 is CASSQDTSGLTDTQYF. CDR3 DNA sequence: TGCGCCAGCAGCCAAGACACTAGCGGACTCACAGATACGCAGTATTTT.

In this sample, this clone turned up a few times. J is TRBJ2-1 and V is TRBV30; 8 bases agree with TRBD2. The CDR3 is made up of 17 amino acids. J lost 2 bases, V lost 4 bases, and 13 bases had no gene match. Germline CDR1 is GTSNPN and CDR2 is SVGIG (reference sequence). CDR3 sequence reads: CAWTHRGSGKTYNEQFF. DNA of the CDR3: TGTGCCTGGACCCATCGGGGTAGCGGGAAGACCTACAATGAGCAGTTCTTC.

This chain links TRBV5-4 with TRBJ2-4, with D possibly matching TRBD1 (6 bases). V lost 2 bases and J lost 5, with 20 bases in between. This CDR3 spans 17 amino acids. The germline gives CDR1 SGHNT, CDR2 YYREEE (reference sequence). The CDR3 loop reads CASSFYPTGTQENIQYF. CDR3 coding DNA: TGTGCCAGCAGCTTTTACCCCACCGGGACACAGGAAAACATTCAGTACTTC.

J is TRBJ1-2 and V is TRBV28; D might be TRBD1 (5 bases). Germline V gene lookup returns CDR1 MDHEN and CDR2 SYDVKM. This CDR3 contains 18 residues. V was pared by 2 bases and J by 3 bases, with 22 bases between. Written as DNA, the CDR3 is TGTGCCAGCAGTTTAGCCGGGGGGGTGCTTTATGATGACTATGGCTACACCTTC. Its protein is CASSLAGGVLYDDYGYTF.

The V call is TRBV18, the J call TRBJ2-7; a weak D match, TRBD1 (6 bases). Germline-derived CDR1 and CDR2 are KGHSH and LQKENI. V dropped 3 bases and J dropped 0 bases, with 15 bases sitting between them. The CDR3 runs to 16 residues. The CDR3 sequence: CASSPPSGASSYEQYF. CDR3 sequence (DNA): TGTGCCAGCTCACCCCCATCAGGGGCGAGCTCCTACGAGCAGTACTTC.

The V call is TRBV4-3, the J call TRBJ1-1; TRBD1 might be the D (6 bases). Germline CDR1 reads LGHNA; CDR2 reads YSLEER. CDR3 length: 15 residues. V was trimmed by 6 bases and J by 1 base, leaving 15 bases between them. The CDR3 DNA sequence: TGCGCCAGCAGTTTCCAGGGGCCATCGAACACTGAAGCTTTCTTT. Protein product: CASSFQGPSNTEAFF.

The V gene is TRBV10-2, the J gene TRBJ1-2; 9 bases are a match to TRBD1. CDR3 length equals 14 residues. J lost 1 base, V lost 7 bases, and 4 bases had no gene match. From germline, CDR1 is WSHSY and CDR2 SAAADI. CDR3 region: CASTRQGVNYGYTF. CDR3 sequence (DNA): TGCGCCAGCACGCGACAGGGGGTTAACTATGGCTACACCTTC.

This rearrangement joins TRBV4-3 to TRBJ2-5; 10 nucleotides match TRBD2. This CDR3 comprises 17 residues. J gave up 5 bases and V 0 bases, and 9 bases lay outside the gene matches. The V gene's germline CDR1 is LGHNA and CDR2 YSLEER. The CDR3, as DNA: TGCGCCAGCAGCCAAGATGGAGTGGGGACTAGCGTCGAGACCCAGTACTTC. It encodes CASSQDGVGTSVETQYF.

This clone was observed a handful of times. DNA for the CDR3: TGTGCCAGTAGTATAGATCTTTGGGGGCAGCCAACGTCGGCTAATGAAAAACTGTTTTTT. This codes for CASSIDLWGQPTSANEKLFF. The V and J genes are TRBV19 and TRBJ1-4; TRBD1 is a possible D gene (6 bases). The CDR3 has 20 amino acids. Trimming removed 0 bases from V and 3 bases from J, with 23 bases in between. Germline CDR1 and CDR2: LNHDA and SQIVND (reference sequence).

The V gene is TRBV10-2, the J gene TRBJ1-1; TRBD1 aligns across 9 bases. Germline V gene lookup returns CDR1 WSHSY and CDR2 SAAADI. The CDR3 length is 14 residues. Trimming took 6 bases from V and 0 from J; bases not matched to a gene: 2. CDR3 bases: TGCGCCAGCAGACAGGGGGCGATGAACACTGAAGCTTTCTTT. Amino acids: CASRQGAMNTEAFF.

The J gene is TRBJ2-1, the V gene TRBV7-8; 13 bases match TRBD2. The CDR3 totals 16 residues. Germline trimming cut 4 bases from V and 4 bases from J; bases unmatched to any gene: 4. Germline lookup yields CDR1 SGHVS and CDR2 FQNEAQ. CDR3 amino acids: CASSWGTSGEYNEQFF. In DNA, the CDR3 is TGTGCCAGCAGCTGGGGGACTAGCGGGGAGTACAATGAGCAGTTCTTC.